This entry describes one T cell receptor beta chain. Its antigen is unidentified. Using immunoSEQ multiplex PCR, the repertoire was profiled, and TCRdb retains in-frame clones only, with some absent. The data show around 100,000 clones, approximately 91% seen once. This sample is part of a study of T cell responses to AZD1222 COVID-19 vaccine. This CDR3 is built from 14 residues. Between the trimmed V and J ends, which lost 5 bases and 0 bases, there was a span of 10 bases. The V gene's germline CDR1 is SGHAT and CDR2 FQNNGV. Study-wide results and limits: Among vaccine-associated CD4 TCRs, coverage spanned spike, with dominance at 160-218 and 743-854.

This TCR derives from an adult in good health. Source: peripheral blood, taken on day 0 of AZD1222 vaccination. The chain recombines TRBV11-2 with TRBJ1-1; D gene unclear. In DNA, the CDR3 is TGTGCCAGCAGCCGAGGTAGGATGAACACTGAAGCTTTCTTT. Translation: CASSRGRMNTEAFF.